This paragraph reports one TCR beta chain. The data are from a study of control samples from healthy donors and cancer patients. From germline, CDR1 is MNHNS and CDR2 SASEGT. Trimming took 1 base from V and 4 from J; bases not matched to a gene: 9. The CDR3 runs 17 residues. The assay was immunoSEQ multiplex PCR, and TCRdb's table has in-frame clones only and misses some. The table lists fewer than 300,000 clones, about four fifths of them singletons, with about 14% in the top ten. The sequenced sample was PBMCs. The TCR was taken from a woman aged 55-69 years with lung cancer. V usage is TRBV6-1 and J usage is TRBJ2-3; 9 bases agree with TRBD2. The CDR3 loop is CASSEVGSGRGADTQYF. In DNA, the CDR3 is TGTGCCAGCAGTGAAGTCGGTAGCGGGAGAGGCGCAGATACGCAGTATTTT.